The source of this T cell receptor (beta chain) is a study of T cells after yellow fever vaccination. Overall study: Those fractions that held only low numbers of cells were prepared using the SMART-Seq v4 Ultra Low Input RNA kit.

In this sample, this clonotype turned up many times. Germline V lookup: CDR1 SGHNT, CDR2 YYREEE (reference sequence). Losses at the gene ends were 3 bases for V and 4 bases for J; bases not matched to a gene: 1. There are 13 residues in the CDR3. TCRdb reanalysed the 5' RACE reads using MiXCR and keeps one entry per CDR3 protein. The sample holds about 400,000 distinct CDR3 sequences, 6.2% seen once. This TCR came from a man aged 25-45 years who received the YFV17D yellow fever vaccine. The sample here was PBMCs, taken 5 days after the yellow fever booster vaccination. The chain uses TRBV5-4 and TRBJ2-1; 7 nucleotides agree with TRBD2. The DNA for the CDR3 is TGTGCCAGCAGCTCACTAGCGTACAATGAGCAGTTCTTC. This codes for CASSSLAYNEQFF. Full variable domain (remainder filled in from reference TRBV5-4 and TRBJ2-1): ETGVTQSPTHLIKTRGQQVTLRCSSQSGHNTVSWYQQALGQGPQFIFQYYREEENGRGNFPPRFSGLQFPNYSSELNVNALELDDSALYLCASSSLAYNEQFFGPGTRLTVL.